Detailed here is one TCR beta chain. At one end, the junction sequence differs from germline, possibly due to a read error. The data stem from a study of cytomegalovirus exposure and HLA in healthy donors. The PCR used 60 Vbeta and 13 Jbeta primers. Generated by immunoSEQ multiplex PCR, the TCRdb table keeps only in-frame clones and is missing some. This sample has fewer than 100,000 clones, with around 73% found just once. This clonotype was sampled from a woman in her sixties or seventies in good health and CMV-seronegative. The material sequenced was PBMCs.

The CDR3 DNA reads as TGTGCCAGCAGTTTTGCGGGAATAGGGTTGTATTTT. Translated: CASSFAGIGLYF. The genes are TRBV28 and TRBJ1-5; D call uncertain. Germline CDR1 and CDR2: MDHEN and SYDVKM. CDR3 length: 12 residues.